This entry is about one T cell receptor (beta chain). Here immunoSEQ multiplex PCR was the method, and the copy in TCRdb shows in-frame clones only, minus some. The sample shows about 250,000 clones, 65% to 90% of them seen only once. The CDR3 is made up of 18 amino acids. Germline CDR1 and CDR2: KGHDR and SFDVKD. With 5 bases removed from V and 2 bases from J, the gap between germline ends came to 22 bases. This sample is part of a study of blood T cell repertoires in COVID-19. As for the study in general: Samples taken during acute and convalescent COVID-19 were collected in the United States, Italy and Spain. Sources were T cells, B-cell-depleted T cells, or PBMCs; the material itself was cDNA or gDNA.

Participants came from about 24 US areas, aged roughly 18 to 95 years. The V and J genes are TRBV24-1 and TRBJ2-3, with D maybe TRBD2 (7 bases). Specimen: PBMCs or T cells enriched from blood (not recorded which). The origin of this receptor is a middle-aged man who had recovered from COVID-19. This chain's CDR3 is CATSGAWGGGALTDTQYF. As DNA, the CDR3 is TGTGCCACCAGTGGAGCCTGGGGTGGGGGGGCTCTCACAGATACGCAGTATTTT.